A single sample is the source of the 8 T cell receptor beta chains below, sequenced in a study of blood T cell repertoires in COVID-19. Clones were sequenced by immunoSEQ multiplex PCR, and TCRdb holds only the in-frame ones, with some missing. The sample yields roughly 63,000 clones, around 85% seen once. The sample taken for sequencing was peripheral blood. The receptor set was obtained from a human donor in a cohort sampled during active COVID-19.

This clone was seen once. The chain employs TRBV11-3 and TRBJ2-7; 9 nucleotides agree with TRBD1. Trimming removed 5 bases from V and 1 base from J; junction bases left unmatched: 6. From germline, CDR1 is SGHNT and CDR2 YENEEA. This CDR3 has 15 amino acids. The DNA of the CDR3 is TGTGCCAGCAGCCCATTTGGGACAGGGTCCTACGAGCAGTACTTC. This codes for CASSPFGTGSYEQYF.

The chain combines TRBV27 with TRBJ1-6; tentative D call: TRBD1 (6 bases). V was clipped by 2 bases and J by 9 bases, with 14 bases between them. The germline gives CDR1 MNHEY, CDR2 SMNVEV (reference sequence). This CDR3 has 15 residues. The CDR3 is CASSLTGKRISPLHF. CDR3 bases: TGTGCCAGCAGTTTAACAGGGAAGAGGATTTCACCCCTCCACTTT.

V and J are TRBV7-2 and TRBJ2-7, with D possibly matching TRBD1 (6 bases). The CDR3 totals 16 residues. CDR1 is SGHTA and CDR2 is FQGNSA in the germline V gene. V was trimmed by 2 bases and J by 2 bases, leaving 16 bases between them. The CDR3 region has the DNA TGTGCCAGCAGCTTACGGTCGGACAGTTTAGCCTACGAGCAGTACTTC. This sequence encodes CASSLRSDSLAYEQYF.

For this clone: Other DNA variants within this sample encode the same CDR3. This chain joins TRBV6-5 and TRBJ1-1; TRBD1 is a possible D gene (5 bases). The CDR3 extends over 13 amino acids. V was clipped by 0 bases and J by 9 bases, with 11 bases between them. Looked up from germline, CDR1 is MNHEY and CDR2 is SVGAGI. Here the CDR3 DNA reads TGTGCCAGCAGTTACTCGGGCGGGGGTAAAGCTTTCTTT. This translates into CASSYSGGGKAFF.

The CDR3 region has the DNA TGTGCCAGTAGTAACCCGGGACAGGGGGACAATCAGCCCCAGCATTTT. This encodes CASSNPGQGDNQPQHF. This chain uses TRBV19 with TRBJ1-5, with 11 positions matching TRBD1. CDR1 and CDR2 (germline): LNHDA, SQIVND (reference sequence). V lost 4 bases to trimming and J lost 3 bases; unmatched junction nucleotides: 5. CDR3 size: 16 residues.

This chain joins TRBV18 and TRBJ2-3; D call uncertain. CDR3 size: 15 residues. Per the germline V gene, CDR1 is KGHSH and CDR2 is LQKENI. Trimming removed 2 bases from V and 0 bases from J, with 9 bases in between. The CDR3: CASSPTTSSTDTQYF. The DNA of the CDR3 is TGTGCCAGCTCACCAACTACCTCCAGCACAGATACGCAGTATTTT.

The chain recombines TRBV11-2 with TRBJ1-2; unclear D gene. Trimming pared 5 bases from V and 3 bases from J, leaving 10 bases between. The CDR3 extends over 13 amino acids. Germline V gene data show CDR1 as SGHAT and CDR2 as FQNNGV. This CDR3 reads CASSEGLYYGYTF. CDR3 in DNA: TGTGCCAGCAGCGAGGGTCTATACTATGGCTACACCTTC.

There are a few counts of this clone. The chain has TRBV5-1 and TRBJ1-1, with 9 positions matching TRBD1. CDR3 length: 15 amino acids. The germline CDR1 and CDR2 sequences are SGHRS and YFSETQ. V shed 4 bases and J 1 base; nucleotides not matched to a gene: 5. The CDR3 DNA reads TGCGCCAGCAGCGCGGGACAGGGTACGAACACTGAAGCTTTCTTT. This codes for CASSAGQGTNTEAFF.